Shown below are 24 T cell receptor beta chains from a single sample sequenced in a study of blood T cell repertoires in COVID-19 (dated by TCRdb to about 2020). Libraries were built with the immunoSEQ multiplex PCR assay. This immuneACCESS table, as held by TCRdb, lists in-frame sequences with V and J called but not all clones. Of the missing ones, under half trace to an unresolved V gene in checked studies; the others have no known cause. The sample table holds roughly 190,000 clones, of which roughly nine tenths were seen once. More than 2% of the sample rests with the top ten. The sample consisted of PBMCs or T cells enriched from blood (not recorded which). These receptor sequences come from a woman in her 30s who had recovered from COVID-19.

The chain employs TRBV11-2 and TRBJ2-3; 12 bases agree with TRBD2. The CDR3 spans 14 residues. Germline V gene lookup returns CDR1 SGHAT and CDR2 FQNNGV. V lost 8 bases and J lost 1; bases outside the gene matches: 1. CDR3 region: CASRTSGGTDTQYF. CDR3 nucleotides: TGTGCCAGCCGGACTAGCGGGGGCACAGATACGCAGTATTTT.

This clone was recorded once. This chain links TRBV4-1 with TRBJ1-1; no reliable D call. The V and J ends lost 1 base and 0 bases respectively, with 6 bases between them. The CDR3 consists of 14 residues. CDR1 is MGHRA, CDR2 YSYEKL, per germline. CDR3 in DNA: TGCGCCAGCAGCCAAGGGCGGATGAACACTGAAGCTTTCTTT. It codes for CASSQGRMNTEAFF.

This clone was counted a few times. The chain uses TRBV5-1 and TRBJ2-5; tentative D call: TRBD2 (5 bases). Germline V lookup: CDR1 SGHRS, CDR2 YFSETQ. V lost 4 bases, J lost 5 bases, and 12 bases lay in between. The CDR3 runs 13 residues. CDR3 DNA: TGCGCCAGCAGCCAAGGACCGGGGGAGACCCAGTACTTC. It translates to CASSQGPGETQYF.

The chain uses TRBV7-9 and TRBJ1-5; a possible D gene is TRBD1 (6 bases). Germline V CDR1 and CDR2: SEHNR, FQNEAQ (reference sequence). V gave up 6 bases and J gave up 0 bases, with 12 bases separating them. CDR3 length: 15 residues. CDR3 DNA: TGTGCCAGCAGTCTCTGGACAGTTAGCAATCAGCCCCAGCATTTT. It translates to CASSLWTVSNQPQHF.

This chain links TRBV11-2 with TRBJ1-1; D not resolved. This CDR3 comprises 13 residues. Trimming removed 0 bases from V and 6 bases from J, with 8 bases in between. The germline V gene has CDR1 SGHAT and CDR2 FQNNGV. DNA for the CDR3: TGTGCCAGCAGCTTAGACCCGGAGGCTGAAGCTTTCTTT. This gives the protein CASSLDPEAEAFF.

In this sample, this clone turned up once. The chain couples TRBV18 to TRBJ1-2; D not certain. Germline-derived CDR1 and CDR2 are KGHSH and LQKENI. V was cut by 1 base and J by 7 bases, with 7 bases left in between. The CDR3 is 12 residues long. The CDR3 spells CASSPRRSGYTF. As DNA, the CDR3 is TGTGCCAGCTCACCACGGAGGTCTGGCTACACCTTC.

The chain combines TRBV30 with TRBJ1-3; 7 nucleotides line up with TRBD1. The CDR3 runs 13 residues. With 6 bases clipped from V and 1 base from J, the junction kept 3 bases outside the gene matches. CDR1 and CDR2 from the germline V gene are GTSNPN and SVGIG (reference sequence). CDR3 in amino acids: CACDRESGNTIYF. In nucleotides, the CDR3 is TGTGCCTGTGACAGGGAGTCTGGAAACACCATATATTTT.

This chain links TRBV7-9 with TRBJ2-1; TRBD2 aligns across 7 bases. Germline trimming cut 4 bases from V and 4 bases from J; bases unmatched to any gene: 7. Per the germline V gene, CDR1 is SEHNR and CDR2 is FQNEAQ (reference sequence). The length of the CDR3 is 15 residues. The CDR3 DNA is TGTGCCAGCAGCTCGGGAGGTCTCCCTTACAATGAGCAGTTCTTC. Translating gives CASSSGGLPYNEQFF.

This chain connects TRBV7-3 to TRBJ1-1, with D possibly being TRBD1 (6 bases). With 5 bases removed from V and 4 bases from J, the gap between germline ends came to 14 bases. The germline CDR1 and CDR2 sequences are SGHTA and FQGTGA. The CDR3 loop spans 14 amino acids. CDR3 residues: CASSIKGGGTEAFF. CDR3 in DNA: TGTGCCAGCAGCATTAAGGGAGGGGGCACTGAAGCTTTCTTT. Variable domain in full (rest from reference TRBV7-3 and TRBJ1-1): GAGVSQTPSNKVTEKGKYVELRCDPISGHTALYWYRQSLGQGPEFLIYFQGTGAADDSGLPNDRFFAVRPEGSVSTLKIQRTERGDSAVYLCASSIKGGGTEAFFGQGTRLTVV.

This clone was seen a handful of times. The chain couples TRBV19 to TRBJ1-5; maybe TRBD1 (5 bases). Germline V gene sequence: CDR1 LNHDA, CDR2 SQIVND (reference sequence). V dropped 7 bases and J dropped 2 bases, with 15 bases sitting between them. The CDR3 contains 15 residues. In DNA, the CDR3 is TGTGCCAGTAAAATTTCGGGGGAAGGCAATCAGCCCCAGCATTTT. Amino acids: CASKISGEGNQPQHF.

DNA for the CDR3: TGCGCCAGCAGCTGGGCCCCTTTAGCGGGAGCGGTAGGGGCCAACGTCCTGACTTTC. Residues: CASSWAPLAGAVGANVLTF. The chain links TRBV5-1 to TRBJ2-6; TRBD2 agrees at 9 bases. J gave up 4 bases and V 3 bases, and 14 bases lay outside the gene matches. The CDR3 runs 19 residues. The germline V gene encodes CDR1 SGHRS and CDR2 YFSETQ. The complete variable domain, with remaining parts taken from reference TRBV5-1 and TRBJ2-6, reads KAGVTQTPRYLIKTRGQQVTLSCSPISGHRSVSWYQQTPGQGLQFLFEYFSETQRNKGNFPGRFSGRQFSNSRSEMNVSTLELGDSALYLCASSWAPLAGAVGANVLTFGAGSRLTVL.

Details on this clone: The same CDR3 can be traced to other DNA sequences in this sample. This chain uses TRBV19 with TRBJ1-1; D remains ambiguous. CDR1 and CDR2 (germline): LNHDA, SQIVND (reference sequence). V lost 0 bases to trimming and J lost 2 bases, with 4 bases between them. This CDR3 has 13 amino acids. CDR3 sequence (DNA): TGTGCCAGTAGTATAGATCGTAACACTGAAGCTTTCTTT. Its protein is CASSIDRNTEAFF.

The CDR3 sequence: CASSWQGTDTQYF. CDR3 nucleotide sequence: TGTGCCAGCAGTTGGCAGGGCACAGATACGCAGTATTTT. The V gene is TRBV12-3 or TRBV12-4, the J gene TRBJ2-3; the D is unclear. V lost 4 bases and J lost 1, with 6 bases in between. The CDR3 extends over 13 amino acids.

The CDR3 coding sequence is TGTGCCAGCAGCGTAGGAGGATTTAGGGCAGGGGAAATTCACGGGGAGCTGTTTTTT. Translation: CASSVGGFRAGEIHGELFF. The chain links TRBV9 to TRBJ2-2; D might be TRBD1 (6 bases). Germline lookup yields CDR1 SGDLS and CDR2 YYNGEE. Trimming shortened V by 0 bases and J by 7 bases, and 25 bases separated the two germline ends. The CDR3 consists of 19 residues.

The J gene is TRBJ1-5, the V gene TRBV28; D may be TRBD1 (6 bases). The ends were cut back, 3 bases at V and 5 bases at J, with 23 bases in the middle. Looked up from germline, CDR1 is MDHEN and CDR2 is SYDVKM. The CDR3 extends over 18 amino acids. The CDR3 loop reads CASSFPKTGGAKDQPQHF. The CDR3 DNA is TGTGCCAGCAGTTTCCCCAAGACAGGTGGCGCGAAGGATCAGCCCCAGCATTTT.

Comments on this clone: Sequence at one end of the junction differs from germline and may be a read error. The chain joins TRBV9 to TRBJ1-6, with unresolved D. CDR1 SGDLS and CDR2 YYNGEE come from the germline V gene. CDR3 length equals 14 residues. The CDR3 region is CASSTDPNNSPLHF. The CDR3 coding sequence is TGTGCCAGCAGCACAGACCCGAATAATTCACCCCTTCACTTT.

The chain recombines TRBV18 with TRBJ1-2, with 8 bases that match TRBD1. Germline V lookup: CDR1 KGHSH, CDR2 LQKENI. V gave up 6 bases and J gave up 4 bases; unmatched junction bases: 13. This CDR3 comprises 16 residues. CDR3 protein: CASSDGGQGRSYGYTF. In nucleotides, the CDR3 is TGTGCCAGCTCGGATGGAGGACAGGGTCGAAGCTATGGCTACACCTTC.

The chain joins TRBV7-9 to TRBJ2-5; 8 bases are shared with TRBD1. The trim removed 5 bases at V and 1 base at J, leaving 12 bases unmatched. The CDR3 runs to 17 residues. Germline V gives CDR1 SEHNR, CDR2 FQNEAQ (reference sequence). CDR3 in DNA: TGTGCCAGCAGCCCGGGGACAGGCACATCACTCCAAGAGACCCAGTACTTC. It codes for CASSPGTGTSLQETQYF.

This clone occurred once. This rearrangement joins TRBV2 to TRBJ1-5; D perhaps matches TRBD1 (5 bases). The V end lost 6 bases, the J end lost 6 bases, and 12 bases lay between the germline ends. The CDR3 covers 13 residues. The germline gives CDR1 SNHLY, CDR2 FYNNEI. In DNA, the CDR3 is TGTGCCAGCAGGACGCGGGGCTCTCAGCCCCAGCATTTT. It is translated as CASRTRGSQPQHF.

The V gene is TRBV24-1, the J gene TRBJ2-3; D is possibly TRBD2 (6 bases). Germline loops: CDR1 KGHDR, CDR2 SFDVKD. CDR3 length: 15 residues. Trimming left V 3 bases short and J 4 bases short, with 13 bases between. CDR3 protein: CATSDAPGLPDTQYF. The CDR3 DNA follows: TGTGCCACCAGTGATGCTCCGGGACTGCCAGATACGCAGTATTTT.

This clone was counted between two and nine times. The chain uses TRBV27 and TRBJ2-7; 8 bases align to TRBD2. From germline, CDR1 is MNHEY and CDR2 SMNVEV (reference sequence). This CDR3 comprises 15 residues. J lost 0 bases, V lost 6 bases, and 7 bases had no gene match. In nucleotides, the CDR3 is TGTGCCAGCAGCCCCTGGACTAGCTCCTCCTACGAGCAGTACTTC. Translation: CASSPWTSSSYEQYF.

The chain carries TRBV19 and TRBJ2-4; 9 bases are shared with TRBD2. Germline V gives CDR1 LNHDA, CDR2 SQIVND (reference sequence). CDR3 size: 16 residues. Trimming cost V 6 bases and J 3 bases; bases outside gene matches: 9. This chain's CDR3 is CASRAKAGGIKNIQYF. CDR3 DNA: TGTGCCAGTAGAGCTAAAGCGGGGGGTATCAAAAACATTCAGTACTTC.

J is TRBJ2-1 and V is TRBV19; TRBD2 agrees at 8 bases. Germline trimming cut 4 bases from V and 0 bases from J; bases unmatched to any gene: 2. CDR1 is LNHDA and CDR2 is SQIVND in the germline V gene (reference sequence). The CDR3 covers 15 residues. CDR3 bases: TGTGCCAGTAGTAGGGGACTAGTCTCCTACAATGAGCAGTTCTTC. As protein: CASSRGLVSYNEQFF.

V usage is TRBV7-9 and J usage is TRBJ1-3; the D is unclear. V dropped 1 base and J dropped 0 bases, with 7 bases sitting between them. The germline V gene encodes CDR1 SEHNR and CDR2 FQNEAQ (reference sequence). This CDR3 contains 15 residues. The CDR3 region is CASSLERFSGNTIYF. DNA of the CDR3: TGTGCCAGCAGCTTAGAACGGTTCTCTGGAAACACCATATATTTT.